Here is one TCR beta chain with its context. The data were obtained in a study of a mutant IDH1 vaccine in newly diagnosed glioma. About the study: Patients were pretreated with radiotherapy, temozolomide, or both, mostly both.

As for time point: baseline, week 1 (first vaccination visit). Stated treatment: pre-vaccination baseline after standard-of-care therapy. Each of the donors came in with new WHO grade 3 or 4 astrocytomas that were IDH1-mutant and ATRX-lost. Assay used: immunoSEQ multiplex PCR; TCRdb lists only in-frame clones, some missing. The data show some 90,000 clones, approximately 80% seen once. Sequences were derived from PBMCs, sampled from a glioma patient treated with radiotherapy, temozolomide or both. The receptor's source is a middle-aged man with glioma. Some clones in this sample may be carry-over from other donors' samples.

In DNA, the CDR3 is TGCACCAGCAGCCAAGAAGGGGGGAGAAAGAGTGAGACTAGCCGGAACACCGGGGAGCTGTTTTTT. Protein product: CTSSQEGGRKSETSRNTGELFF. The chain uses TRBV1 and TRBJ2-2; the D call of TRBD2 is as the table states it, not checked on the DNA. TRBV1 is a pseudogene locus. This CDR3 contains 22 residues.